Given below is one T cell receptor (beta chain) in context. The CDR3 sequence is 14 residues long. V gave up 3 bases and J gave up 3 bases, with 14 bases separating them. The V gene's germline CDR1 is DFQATT and CDR2 SNEGSKA (reference sequence). The protocol was immunoSEQ multiplex PCR, while the TCRdb copy is restricted to in-frame clones and leaves out a portion. The sample has about 68,000 clones; 85% to 95% are singletons. Material: PBMCs. V is TRBV20-1 and J is TRBJ1-1; the D is unclear. The receptor comes from a man in his forties with rheumatoid arthritis. For the CDR3, the DNA is TGCAGTGCTAGTTATCCGGGTCGGGACACTGAAGCTTTCTTT. Its protein is CSASYPGRDTEAFF.